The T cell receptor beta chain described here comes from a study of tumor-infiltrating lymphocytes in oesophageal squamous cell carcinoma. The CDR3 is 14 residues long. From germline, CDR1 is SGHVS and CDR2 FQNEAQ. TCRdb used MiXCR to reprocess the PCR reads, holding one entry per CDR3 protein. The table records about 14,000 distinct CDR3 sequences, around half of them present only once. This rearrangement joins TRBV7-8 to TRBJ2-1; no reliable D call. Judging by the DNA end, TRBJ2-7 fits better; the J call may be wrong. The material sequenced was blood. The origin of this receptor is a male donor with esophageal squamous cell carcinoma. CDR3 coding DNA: TGTGCCCGCAAGCCGGATTACTACTCCTACGAGCAGTACTTC. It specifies CARKPDYYSYEQYF.